These 8 T cell receptor beta chains share one sample of origin, sequenced in a study of blood T cell repertoires in COVID-19. TCRdb keeps only in-frame clones here, not all; method: immunoSEQ multiplex PCR. This table holds approximately 240,000 clones, about 90% found once. Specimen: PBMCs or T cells enriched from blood (not recorded which). The source is a woman aged 18-35 years who had recovered from COVID-19.

The J gene is TRBJ2-7, the V gene TRBV28; unclear D gene. This CDR3 comprises 12 residues. Germline CDR1 MDHEN, CDR2 SYDVKM. V was trimmed by 8 bases and J by 2 bases, leaving 10 bases between them. CDR3 amino acids: CASSPVPYEQYF. The CDR3 DNA reads as TGTGCCAGCTCCCCGGTCCCCTACGAGCAGTACTTC. Looking up the rest from reference TRBV28 and TRBJ2-7 gives the full variable domain: DVKVTQSSRYLVKRTGEKVFLECVQDMDHENMFWYRQDPGLGLRLIYFSYDVKMKEKGDIPEGYSVSREKKERFSLILESASTNQTSMYLCASSPVPYEQYFGPGTRLTVT.

This clone was observed once. The chain combines TRBV10-3 with TRBJ1-5; D not certain. The germline CDR1 and CDR2 sequences are ENHRY and SYGVKD. The CDR3 is 13 amino acids. V was trimmed by 10 bases and J by 3 bases, leaving 13 bases between them. The CDR3 DNA follows: TGTGCCACCACCCGGGAGTACAATCAGCCCCAGCATTTT. Amino acid sequence: CATTREYNQPQHF.

On this clone: One junction end does not reproduce the germline sequence, and a read error may be involved. The chain uses TRBV5-1 and TRBJ1-5; 8 nucleotides line up with TRBD1. This CDR3 comprises 15 residues. Germline CDR1 SGHRS, CDR2 YFSETQ. The CDR3, as DNA: TGCGCCAGCAGCTTAGACAGGGGAGAGAATCAGTCCCAGCATTTT. Its translation: CASSLDRGENQSQHF. Using reference TRBV5-1 and TRBJ1-5 for the parts outside the CDR3, the full variable domain is KAGVTQTPRYLIKTRGQQVTLSCSPISGHRSVSWYQQTPGQGLQFLFEYFSETQRNKGNFPGRFSGRQFSNSRSEMNVSTLELGDSALYLCASSLDRGENQSQHFGDGTRLSIL.

This rearrangement joins TRBV27 to TRBJ1-2, with 9 bases identical to TRBD1. Germline CDR1 is MNHEY and CDR2 is SMNVEV (reference sequence). Trimming cost V 6 bases and J 6 bases; bases outside gene matches: 11. This CDR3 region has 15 residues. DNA of the CDR3: TGTGCCAGCAGGAGGTCCGGGACAGGGAGAGATGGCTACACCTTC. Its protein is CASRRSGTGRDGYTF.

The chain links TRBV4-1 to TRBJ1-2; 9 nucleotides line up with TRBD1. The CDR3 sequence is 13 residues long. CDR1 and CDR2 from the germline V gene are MGHRA and YSYEKL. Trimming took 3 bases from V and 6 from J; bases not matched to a gene: 2. The CDR3 loop reads CASSQRTGDGYTF. The CDR3 DNA sequence: TGCGCCAGCAGCCAGAGGACAGGGGATGGCTACACCTTC.

This sequence joins TRBV11-2 and TRBJ1-1, with D perhaps TRBD1 (6 bases). Looked up from germline, CDR1 is SGHAT and CDR2 is FQNNGV. Trimming took 5 bases from V and 0 from J, leaving 10 bases between them. This CDR3 is built from 14 residues. CDR3 coding DNA: TGTGCCAGCAGCCCCGGGACATTGAACACTGAAGCTTTCTTT. The encoded protein is CASSPGTLNTEAFF.

The V call is TRBV19, the J call TRBJ2-2; maybe TRBD2 (6 bases). Germline V gene data show CDR1 as LNHDA and CDR2 as SQIVND (reference sequence). Trimming took 7 bases from V and 4 from J, leaving 10 bases between them. The CDR3 runs to 13 residues. This CDR3 reads CASTRGSTGELFF. The DNA of the CDR3 is TGTGCCAGTACCCGGGGGAGCACCGGGGAGCTGTTTTTT.

This clone was counted between two and nine times. The V gene is TRBV3-1 (or the pseudogene TRBV3-2), the J gene TRBJ2-7; D call uncertain. Trimming left V 2 bases short and J 4 bases short, with 3 bases between. The CDR3 covers 11 residues. Germline V gene data show CDR1 as LGHDT and CDR2 as YNNKEL (reference sequence). CDR3 DNA sequence: TGTGCCAGCAGCCAATCTTACGAGCAGTACTTC. It codes for CASSQSYEQYF.